These T cell receptor beta chains were read from a single sample in a study of blood T cell repertoires in COVID-19. The data were produced by immunoSEQ multiplex PCR, yet TCRdb's version contains in-frame clones alone and is incomplete. The data show 150,000 to 170,000 clones, 75% to 85% seen once. What was sequenced was peripheral blood. The receptors come from a woman aged 55 to 70 with COVID-19, enrolled during active disease. CDR3s include the opening cysteine and the closing phenylalanine or tryptophan. Fields, in order: J gene, CDR3 length, D gene, V gene, clone size, CDR3 protein, CDR3 DNA. A D gene is named only where the DNA matches it firmly. Size is omitted from some rows. Given values are once, few, many or a class for expanded clones.

TRBJ1-2	12	NA	TRBV6-1	NA	CASSEMGPGYTF	TGTGCCAGCAGTGAGATGGGGCCGGGCTACACCTTC
TRBJ2-5	15	NA	TRBV5-6	NA	CASSLATAGVETQYF	TGTGCCAGCAGCTTGGCCACGGCAGGGGTGGAGACCCAGTACTTC
TRBJ1-5	14	TRBD1	TRBV2	NA	CASTRDRAYQPQHF	TGTGCCAGCACCCGGGACAGGGCTTATCAGCCCCAGCATTTT
TRBJ1-1	12	NA	TRBV11-3	NA	CASSFRGTEAFF	TGTGCCAGCAGCTTCCGGGGCACTGAAGCTTTCTTT
TRBJ2-6	17	TRBD1	TRBV4-1	NA	CASSLAKGAGGANVLTF	TGCGCCAGCAGCCTAGCGAAGGGGGCGGGTGGGGCCAACGTCCTGACTTTC
TRBJ1-3	14	NA	TRBV2	NA	CASSYRAGGNTIYF	TGTGCCAGCAGTTACAGGGCAGGGGGAAACACCATATATTTT
TRBJ2-7	12	NA	TRBV6-5	NA	CASSTPTNEQYF	TGTGCCAGCAGTACGCCAACAAACGAGCAGTACTTC
TRBJ1-2	12	NA	TRBV7-9	NA	CASSIQGNGYTF	TGTGCCAGCAGCATACAGGGAAATGGCTACACCTTC
TRBJ1-4	15	NA	TRBV28	NA	CASRTTGMGFGKLFF	TGTGCCAGCAGGACTACAGGGATGGGGTTCGGAAAACTGTTTTTT
TRBJ1-2	13	NA	TRBV12-3/TRBV12-4	NA	CASSSRGNYGYTF	TGTGCCAGCAGCTCCCGGGGGAACTATGGCTACACCTTC
TRBJ2-3	12	NA	TRBV29-1	NA	CSVAGRSDTQYF	TGCAGCGTGGCGGGGCGGTCAGATACGCAGTATTTT
TRBJ2-3	14	NA	TRBV5-5	few	CASRAGPLGDTQYF	TGTGCCAGCAGGGCGGGACCCCTGGGAGATACGCAGTATTTT
TRBJ2-7	11	NA	TRBV6-1	few	CASSEYYEQYF	TGTGCCAGCAGTGAGTATTACGAGCAGTACTTC
TRBJ2-3	14	TRBD1	TRBV2	NA	CASSPGQLTDTQYF	TGTGCCAGCAGCCCGGGACAGCTCACAGATACGCAGTATTTT
TRBJ1-1	13	NA	TRBV9	once	CASSPTGNTEAFF	TGTGCCAGCAGCCCTACAGGGAACACTGAAGCTTTCTTT
TRBJ1-4	17	TRBD1	TRBV18	once	CASSPQQDRGTNEKLFF	TGTGCCAGCTCACCACAACAGGACAGGGGCACTAATGAAAAACTGTTTTTT
TRBJ2-7	14	TRBD1	TRBV5-1	few	CASSGDSLSYEQYF	TGCGCCAGCAGTGGGGACAGCCTCTCCTACGAGCAGTACTTC
TRBJ1-4	14	NA	TRBV9	NA	CASSVGLFNEKLFF	TGTGCCAGCAGCGTTGGGCTTTTTAATGAAAAACTGTTTTTT
TRBJ1-2	13	NA	TRBV3-1/TRBV3-2	NA	CASSPRPRDGYTF	TGTGCCAGCAGCCCCCGGCCGCGGGATGGCTACACCTTC
TRBJ2-5	15	TRBD2	TRBV5-4	NA	CASTPGSGVQETQYF	TGTGCCAGCACCCCGGGTAGCGGGGTCCAAGAGACCCAGTACTTC